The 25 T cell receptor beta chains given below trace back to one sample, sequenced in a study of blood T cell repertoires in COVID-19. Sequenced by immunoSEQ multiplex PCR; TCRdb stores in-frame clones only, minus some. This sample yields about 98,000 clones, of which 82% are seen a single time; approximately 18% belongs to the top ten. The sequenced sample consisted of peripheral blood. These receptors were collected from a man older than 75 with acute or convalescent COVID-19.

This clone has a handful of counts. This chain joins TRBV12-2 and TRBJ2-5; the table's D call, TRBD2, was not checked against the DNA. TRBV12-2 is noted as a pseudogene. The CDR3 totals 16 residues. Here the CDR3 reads CASRFRLAGGRETQYF. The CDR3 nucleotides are TGTGCAAGTCGCTTCAGACTAGCGGGGGGGAGGGAGACCCAGTACTTC.

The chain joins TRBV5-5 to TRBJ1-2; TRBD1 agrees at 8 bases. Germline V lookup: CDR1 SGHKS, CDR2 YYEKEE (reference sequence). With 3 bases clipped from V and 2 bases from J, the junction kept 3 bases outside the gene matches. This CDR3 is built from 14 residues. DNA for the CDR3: TGTGCCAGCAGCTCCCGGACAGGGAACTATGGCTACACCTTC. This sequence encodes CASSSRTGNYGYTF. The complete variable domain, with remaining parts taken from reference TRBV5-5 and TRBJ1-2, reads DAGVTQSPTHLIKTRGQQVTLRCSPISGHKSVSWYQQVLGQGPQFIFQYYEKEERGRGNFPDRFSARQFPNYSSELNVNALLLGDSALYLCASSSRTGNYGYTFGSGTRLTVV.

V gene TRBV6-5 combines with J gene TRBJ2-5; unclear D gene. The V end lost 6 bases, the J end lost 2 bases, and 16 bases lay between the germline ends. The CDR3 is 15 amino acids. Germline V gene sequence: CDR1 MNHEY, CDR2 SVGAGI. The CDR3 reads CASSAYIAAQETQYF. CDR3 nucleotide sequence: TGTGCCAGCAGCGCGTATATAGCTGCTCAAGAGACCCAGTACTTC.

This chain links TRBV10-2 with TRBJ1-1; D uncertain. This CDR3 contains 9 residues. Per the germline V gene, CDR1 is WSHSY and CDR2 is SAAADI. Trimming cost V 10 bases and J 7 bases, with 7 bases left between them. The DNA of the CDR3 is TGCGCCACCGGGAGTGAAGCTTTCTTT. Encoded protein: CATGSEAFF.

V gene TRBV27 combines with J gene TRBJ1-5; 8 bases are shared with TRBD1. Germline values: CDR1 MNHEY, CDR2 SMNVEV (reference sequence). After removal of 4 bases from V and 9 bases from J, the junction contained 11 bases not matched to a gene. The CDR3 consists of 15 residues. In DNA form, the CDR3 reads TGTGCCAGCAGTTCCTCAGGGACAGGAATAAGGCCCCAGCATTTT. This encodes CASSSSGTGIRPQHF.

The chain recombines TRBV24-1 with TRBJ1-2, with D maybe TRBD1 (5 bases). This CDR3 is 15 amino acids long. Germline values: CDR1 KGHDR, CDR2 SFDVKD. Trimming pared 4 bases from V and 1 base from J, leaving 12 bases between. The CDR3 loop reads CATSEAKGYNYGYTF. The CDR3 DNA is TGTGCCACCAGTGAGGCGAAGGGGTATAACTATGGCTACACCTTC.

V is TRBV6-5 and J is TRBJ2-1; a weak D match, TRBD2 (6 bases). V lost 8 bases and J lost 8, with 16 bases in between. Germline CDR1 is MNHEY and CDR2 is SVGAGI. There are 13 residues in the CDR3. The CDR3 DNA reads TGTGCCAGCGGCGGGGTCCCCCGATATGAGCAGTTCTTC. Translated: CASGGVPRYEQFF.

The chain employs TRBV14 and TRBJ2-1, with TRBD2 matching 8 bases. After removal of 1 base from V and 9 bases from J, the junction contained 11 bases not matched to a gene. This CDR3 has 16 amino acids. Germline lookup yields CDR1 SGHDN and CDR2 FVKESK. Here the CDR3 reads CASSQGGSGVRREQFF. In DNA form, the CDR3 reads TGTGCCAGCAGCCAAGGGGGTAGCGGGGTCCGTCGTGAGCAGTTCTTC.

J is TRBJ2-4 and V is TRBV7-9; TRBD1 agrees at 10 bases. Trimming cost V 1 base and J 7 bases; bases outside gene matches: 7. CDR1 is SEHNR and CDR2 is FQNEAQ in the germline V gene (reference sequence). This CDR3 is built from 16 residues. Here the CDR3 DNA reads TGTGCCAGCAGCTTAGAGACAGGGGGCGCCCAGAACATTCAGTACTTC. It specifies CASSLETGGAQNIQYF.

CDR3 sequence: CASSAGLAGVGEEQFF. CDR3 bases: TGTGCCAGCAGCGCAGGACTAGCGGGAGTCGGTGAAGAGCAGTTCTTC. J is TRBJ2-1 and V is TRBV11-2; 13 bases are a match to TRBD2. The CDR3 spans 16 residues. CDR1 is SGHAT, CDR2 FQNNGV, per germline. With V trimmed by 5 bases and J by 10 bases, 11 bases remained unmatched.

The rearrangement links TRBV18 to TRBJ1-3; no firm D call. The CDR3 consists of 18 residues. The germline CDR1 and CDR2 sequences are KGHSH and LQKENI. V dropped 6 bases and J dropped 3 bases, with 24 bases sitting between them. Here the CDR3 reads CASSTRPRGELGGNTIYF. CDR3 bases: TGTGCCAGCTCGACGCGACCCCGGGGAGAATTAGGTGGAAACACCATATATTTT.

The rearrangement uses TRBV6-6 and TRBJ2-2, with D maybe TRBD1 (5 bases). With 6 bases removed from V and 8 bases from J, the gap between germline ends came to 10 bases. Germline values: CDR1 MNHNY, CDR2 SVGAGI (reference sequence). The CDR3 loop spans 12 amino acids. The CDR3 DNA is TGTGCCAGCAGCCTCGGACAAGGGGAGCTGTTTTTT. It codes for CASSLGQGELFF.

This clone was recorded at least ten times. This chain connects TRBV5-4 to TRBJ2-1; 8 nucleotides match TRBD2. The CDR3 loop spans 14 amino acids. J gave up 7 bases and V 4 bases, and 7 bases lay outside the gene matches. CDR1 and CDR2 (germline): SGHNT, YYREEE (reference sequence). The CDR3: CASSGPGLGNEQFF. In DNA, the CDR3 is TGTGCCAGCAGCGGGCCGGGACTAGGAAATGAGCAGTTCTTC. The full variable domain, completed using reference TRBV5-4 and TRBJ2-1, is ETGVTQSPTHLIKTRGQQVTLRCSSQSGHNTVSWYQQALGQGPQFIFQYYREEENGRGNFPPRFSGLQFPNYSSELNVNALELDDSALYLCASSGPGLGNEQFFGPGTRLTVL.

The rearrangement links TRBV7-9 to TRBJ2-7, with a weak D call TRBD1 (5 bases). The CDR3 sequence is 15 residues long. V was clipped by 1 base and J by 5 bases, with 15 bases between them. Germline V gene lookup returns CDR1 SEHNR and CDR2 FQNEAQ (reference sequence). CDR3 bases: TGTGCCAGCAGCTTAGGTGCAGGGAAGACAAACGAGCAGTACTTC. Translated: CASSLGAGKTNEQYF.

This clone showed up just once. The DNA for the CDR3 is TGTGCCAGCATAAGGACAGGGGCCACTGAAGCTTTCTTT. It specifies CASIRTGATEAFF. The rearrangement joins TRBV2 to TRBJ1-1; 9 bases are a match to TRBD1. The CDR3 covers 13 residues. V shed 7 bases and J 4 bases; nucleotides not matched to a gene: 4. Looked up from germline, CDR1 is SNHLY and CDR2 is FYNNEI.

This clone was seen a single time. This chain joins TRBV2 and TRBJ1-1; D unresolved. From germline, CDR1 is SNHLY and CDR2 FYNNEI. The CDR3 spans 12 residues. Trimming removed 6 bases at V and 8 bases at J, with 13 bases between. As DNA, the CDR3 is TGTGCCAGCAGCCCCCTAGGAAGGGAAGCTTTCTTT. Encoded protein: CASSPLGREAFF.

CDR3 amino acids: CASSRDGHSNQPQHF. In DNA, the CDR3 is TGTGCCAGCAGTCGCGACGGACATAGCAATCAGCCCCAGCATTTT. This chain uses TRBV2 with TRBJ1-5; tentative D call: TRBD1 (5 bases). CDR3 length: 15 residues. V was shortened by 5 bases and J by 0 bases, with 11 bases between the two germline ends. Germline values: CDR1 SNHLY, CDR2 FYNNEI.

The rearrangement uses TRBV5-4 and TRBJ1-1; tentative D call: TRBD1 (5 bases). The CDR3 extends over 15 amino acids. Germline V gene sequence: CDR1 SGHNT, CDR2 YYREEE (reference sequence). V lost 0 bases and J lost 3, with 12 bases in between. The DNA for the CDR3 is TGTGCCAGCAGCTTGGGCGTCAGGGACTACACTGAAGCTTTCTTT. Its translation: CASSLGVRDYTEAFF.

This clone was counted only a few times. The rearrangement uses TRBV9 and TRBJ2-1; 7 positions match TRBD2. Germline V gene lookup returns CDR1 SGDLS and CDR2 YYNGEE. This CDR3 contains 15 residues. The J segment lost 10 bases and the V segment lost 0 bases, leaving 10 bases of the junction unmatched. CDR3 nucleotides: TGTGCCAGCAGCGTAGTGACTAGCTCAGGTAAAGAGCAGTTCTTC. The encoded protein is CASSVVTSSGKEQFF.

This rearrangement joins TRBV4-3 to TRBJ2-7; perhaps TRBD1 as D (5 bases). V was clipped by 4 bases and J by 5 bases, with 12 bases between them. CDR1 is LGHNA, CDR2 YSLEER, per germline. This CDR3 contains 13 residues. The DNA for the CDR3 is TGCGCCAGCAGCCTGAACCTCAGGGACGAGCAGTACTTC. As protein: CASSLNLRDEQYF.

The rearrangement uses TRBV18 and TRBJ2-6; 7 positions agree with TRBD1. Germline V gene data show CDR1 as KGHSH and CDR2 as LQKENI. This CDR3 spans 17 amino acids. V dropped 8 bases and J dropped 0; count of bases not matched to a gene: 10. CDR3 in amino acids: CASTRQGTSSGANVLTF. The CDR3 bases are TGTGCCAGCACTCGACAGGGCACTAGCTCTGGGGCCAACGTCCTGACTTTC. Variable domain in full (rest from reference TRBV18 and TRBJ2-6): NAGVMQNPRHLVRRRGQEARLRCSPMKGHSHVYWYRQLPEEGLKFMVYLQKENIIDESGMPKERFSAEFPKEGPSILRIQQVVRGDSAAYFCASTRQGTSSGANVLTFGAGSRLTVL.

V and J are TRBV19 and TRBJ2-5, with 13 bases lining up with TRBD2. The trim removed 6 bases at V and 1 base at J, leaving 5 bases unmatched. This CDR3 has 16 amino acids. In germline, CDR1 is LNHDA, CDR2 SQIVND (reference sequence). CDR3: CASRSGTSGTQETQYF. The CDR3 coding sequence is TGTGCCAGTAGATCCGGGACTAGCGGGACCCAAGAGACCCAGTACTTC.

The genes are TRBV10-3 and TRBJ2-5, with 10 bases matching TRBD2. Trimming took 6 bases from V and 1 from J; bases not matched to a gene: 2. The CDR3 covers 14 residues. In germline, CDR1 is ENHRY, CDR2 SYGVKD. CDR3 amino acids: CAIRTSGPQETQYF. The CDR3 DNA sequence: TGTGCCATCAGGACTAGCGGGCCCCAAGAGACCCAGTACTTC.

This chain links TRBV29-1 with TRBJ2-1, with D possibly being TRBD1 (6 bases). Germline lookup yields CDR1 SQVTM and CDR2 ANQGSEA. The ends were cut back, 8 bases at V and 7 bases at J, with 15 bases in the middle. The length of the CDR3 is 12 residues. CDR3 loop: CSSNRARNEQFF. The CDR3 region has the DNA TGCAGCTCAAACAGGGCGCGGAATGAGCAGTTCTTC.

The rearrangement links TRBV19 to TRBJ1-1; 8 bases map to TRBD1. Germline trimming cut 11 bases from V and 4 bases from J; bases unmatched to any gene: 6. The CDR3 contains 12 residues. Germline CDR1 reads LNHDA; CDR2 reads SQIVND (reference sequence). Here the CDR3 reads CASDRASTEAFF. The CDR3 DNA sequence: TGTGCCTCGGACAGGGCTTCCACTGAAGCTTTCTTT.